This T cell receptor beta chain was sequenced for a study of cytomegalovirus exposure and HLA in healthy donors. This CDR3 spans 15 amino acids. CDR1 is SGHTA and CDR2 is FQGNSA in the germline V gene. V was clipped by 6 bases and J by 7 bases, with 16 bases between them. 60 Vbeta and 13 Jbeta primers were used in PCR. Sequencing was performed with immunoSEQ multiplex PCR; in TCRdb, only in-frame clones are kept and a portion is missing. The sample consists of roughly 110,000 clones, 70% to 80% of them appearing once. Sample: PBMCs. This sequence originates from a man aged 55 to 70 in good health and CMV-seronegative. This chain connects TRBV7-2 to TRBJ1-6; tentative D call: TRBD1 (5 bases). The CDR3 nucleotides read TGTGCCAGCAGTACTGGCAGGGCAGAAAATTCACCCCTCCACTTT. Translated, it gives CASSTGRAENSPLHF.